The clone carrying this TCR beta chain was counted at least ten times. The data belong to a study of naive and memory T cell subsets. V lost 11 bases to trimming and J lost 6 bases, with 9 bases between them. The CDR3 totals 10 residues. Per germline, CDR1 WNHNN and CDR2 SYGVQD (reference sequence). The treatment is: skin biopsy from PPD injection site in Mantoux-positive individual. Unsorted total RNA, about 1 to 1000 ng, was DNase treated before reverse transcription. Reverse transcription of blood and skin TCR RNA was primed at alpha and beta constant regions. MiXCR was run by TCRdb on the UMI-ligation and nested PCR reads, yielding one entry per CDR3 protein. This table has over 15,000 distinct CDR3 sequences, approximately 9.7% appearing once.

The clonotype was recovered from an adult in good health. The chain has TRBV10-1 and TRBJ2-3; D is possibly TRBD1 or TRBD2 (6 bases each). The material was skin, obtained from a tuberculin skin test site. CDR3 in amino acids: CAGGGDTQYF. The CDR3 DNA reads TGCGCCGGAGGGGGGGATACGCAGTATTTT.